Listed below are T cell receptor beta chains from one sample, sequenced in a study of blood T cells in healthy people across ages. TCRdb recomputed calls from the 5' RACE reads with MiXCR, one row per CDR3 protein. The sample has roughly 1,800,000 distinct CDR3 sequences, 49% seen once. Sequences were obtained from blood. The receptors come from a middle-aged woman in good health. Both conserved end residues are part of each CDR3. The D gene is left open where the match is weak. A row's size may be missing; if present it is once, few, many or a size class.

CDR3: CATSRDPGDYGYTF
DNA: TGTGCCACCAGCAGAGATCCGGGGGACTATGGCTACACCTTC
D: -
size: -
J: TRBJ1-2
V: TRBV15

CDR3: CASSSGQGGYSNQPQHF
DNA: TGTGCCAGCAGCTCCGGACAGGGAGGTTATAGCAATCAGCCCCAGCATTTT
D: TRBD1
size: -
J: TRBJ1-5
V: TRBV6-1

CDR3: CASSGIISTDTQYF
DNA: TGTGCCAGCAGTGGGATCATTAGCACAGATACGCAGTATTTT
D: -
size: few
J: TRBJ2-3
V: TRBV12-3/TRBV12-4

CDR3: CASSQDLSGREQYF
DNA: TGCGCCAGCAGCCAAGATCTCTCGGGGCGCGAGCAGTACTTC
D: -
size: few
J: TRBJ2-7
V: TRBV4-3

CDR3: CASSHPGQRVEAFF
DNA: TGTGCCAGCAGCCACCCGGGACAGCGAGTTGAAGCTTTCTTT
D: TRBD1
size: -
J: TRBJ1-1
V: TRBV11-2

CDR3: CASSEAQGDYGYTF
DNA: TGTGCCAGCAGTGAAGCGCAGGGTGACTATGGCTACACCTTC
D: -
size: few
J: TRBJ1-2
V: TRBV6-1

CDR3: CSASRGSQPQHF
DNA: TGCAGTGCTAGCCGGGGTAGCCAGCCCCAGCATTTT
D: -
size: few
J: TRBJ1-5
V: TRBV20-1

CDR3: CASSPPGTGSFGGYTF
DNA: TGCGCCAGCAGCCCCCCAGGGACAGGGAGCTTCGGGGGCTACACCTTC
D: TRBD1
size: -
J: TRBJ1-2
V: TRBV4-1

CDR3: CASSLNGGQGYHGYTF
DNA: TGTGCCAGCAGCTTAAATGGGGGACAGGGGTATCATGGCTACACCTTC
D: TRBD1
size: few
J: TRBJ1-2
V: TRBV7-3

CDR3: CSATLGAGGLTDTQYF
DNA: TGCAGTGCCACCCTAGGAGCGGGGGGCCTCACAGATACGCAGTATTTT
D: TRBD2
size: -
J: TRBJ2-3
V: TRBV20-1

CDR3: CSVGDGSGYTF
DNA: TGCAGCGTTGGAGACGGGTCTGGCTACACCTTC
D: -
size: few
J: TRBJ1-2
V: TRBV29-1

CDR3: CASSRANDRGNEKLFF
DNA: TGTGCCAGCAGCCGAGCCAACGACAGGGGGAATGAAAAACTGTTTTTT
D: TRBD1
size: -
J: TRBJ1-4
V: TRBV3-1

CDR3: CASSHTGAYGRNRSYNEQFF
DNA: TGTGCCAGCAGCCACACAGGAGCCTACGGACGAAACCGGAGTTACAATGAGCAGTTCTTC
D: -
size: few
J: TRBJ2-1
V: TRBV7-2

CDR3: CASSPRTSVYEQFF
DNA: TGTGCCAGCAGCCCAAGGACGAGTGTCTATGAGCAGTTCTTC
D: -
size: -
J: TRBJ2-1
V: TRBV11-3

CDR3: CASNGQGNPGEKLFF
DNA: TGTGCCAGCAACGGACAGGGGAACCCTGGGGAAAAACTGTTTTTT
D: TRBD1
size: -
J: TRBJ1-4
V: TRBV6-6

CDR3: CASSPSDEQYF
DNA: TGTGCCAGCAGCCCCAGCGACGAGCAGTACTTC
D: -
size: many
J: TRBJ2-7
V: TRBV11-2

CDR3: CASSLGAFYEQYF
DNA: TGTGCCAGCAGTTTAGGTGCGTTCTACGAGCAGTACTTC
D: -
size: few
J: TRBJ2-7
V: TRBV12-3/TRBV12-4

CDR3: CASWGGNGYTF
DNA: TGTGCCAGCTGGGGGGGCAACGGCTACACCTTC
D: -
size: -
J: TRBJ1-2
V: TRBV28

CDR3: CASSLLQGAARGQPQHF
DNA: TGTGCCAGCAGCTTATTGCAGGGCGCGGCTAGGGGTCAGCCCCAGCATTTT
D: -
size: -
J: TRBJ1-5
V: TRBV7-2

CDR3: CASSSPAGQFF
DNA: TGTGCCAGCAGCTCTCCCGCTGGGCAGTTCTTC
D: -
size: -
J: TRBJ2-1
V: TRBV11-2

CDR3: CASSQEPGAGGAGNEQFF
DNA: TGCGCCAGCAGCCAAGAGCCCGGCGCCGGGGGGGCCGGAAATGAGCAGTTCTTC
D: TRBD2
size: -
J: TRBJ2-1
V: TRBV4-1

CDR3: CASTLDRSANYGYTF
DNA: TGTGCCAGCACCTTGGACAGGTCGGCTAACTATGGCTACACCTTC
D: TRBD1
size: -
J: TRBJ1-2
V: TRBV27

CDR3: CASSVRDTDTQYF
DNA: TGCGCCAGCAGCGTCAGGGATACAGATACGCAGTATTTT
D: -
size: many
J: TRBJ2-3
V: TRBV5-1

CDR3: CASSLGGGGTFSTDTQYF
DNA: TGTGCCAGCAGCTTAGGGGGCGGGGGGACGTTTAGCACAGATACGCAGTATTTT
D: TRBD2
size: -
J: TRBJ2-3
V: TRBV7-6

CDR3: CASSSTASGLIVYF
DNA: TGTGCCAGCAGTTCAACCGCTTCCGGGTTGATCGTGTACTTC
D: -
size: few
J: TRBJ2-5
V: TRBV7-6

CDR3: CSARSGSELLAFF
DNA: TGCAGTGCTAGATCCGGATCTGAACTGTTGGCTTTCTTT
D: -
size: few
J: TRBJ1-1
V: TRBV20-1

CDR3: CASSQDKERETQYF
DNA: TGCGCCAGCAGCCAAGATAAGGAGCGAGAGACCCAGTACTTC
D: -
size: -
J: TRBJ2-5
V: TRBV4-1

CDR3: CASSQDRERKITF
DNA: TGCGCCAGCAGCCAAGATAGGGAACGGAAGATCACCTTC
D: -
size: -
J: TRBJ1-2
V: TRBV4-1

CDR3: CASSYPQGTQYF
DNA: TGTGCCAGCAGTTACCCTCAAGGGACCCAGTACTTC
D: -
size: -
J: TRBJ2-5
V: TRBV6-2/TRBV6-3

CDR3: CASSLLGGIAKNIQYF
DNA: TGTGCCAGCAGTTTATTGGGCGGGATAGCCAAAAACATTCAGTACTTC
D: -
size: few
J: TRBJ2-4
V: TRBV12-3/TRBV12-4

CDR3: CASSLPDSPLHF
DNA: TGTGCCAGCAGCTTACCTGATTCACCCCTCCACTTT
D: -
size: -
J: TRBJ1-6
V: TRBV7-9

CDR3: CSAQTPSGGARRTQYF
DNA: TGCAGTGCCCAAACACCTAGCGGGGGGGCCCGACGGACCCAGTACTTC
D: TRBD2
size: once
J: TRBJ2-5
V: TRBV20-1

CDR3: CASSLVGGQGDEQYF
DNA: TGCGCCAGCAGCTTGGTCGGCGGACAGGGGGATGAGCAGTACTTC
D: TRBD1
size: -
J: TRBJ2-4
V: TRBV5-1

CDR3: CSATSGGSSYNEQFF
DNA: TGCAGTGCTACTAGCGGGGGGAGCTCCTACAATGAGCAGTTCTTC
D: TRBD2
size: few
J: TRBJ2-1
V: TRBV20-1

CDR3: CASSEATGDGYTF
DNA: TGTGCCAGCAGTGAAGCGACAGGGGATGGCTACACCTTC
D: TRBD1
size: -
J: TRBJ1-2
V: TRBV6-1

CDR3: CASNPDRGYEQFF
DNA: TGTGCCAGCAACCCAGACAGGGGATATGAGCAGTTCTTC
D: TRBD1
size: -
J: TRBJ2-1
V: TRBV9

CDR3: CSGSGTGSLYNEQYF
DNA: TGCAGCGGATCCGGGACAGGTTCGCTCTACAATGAGCAGTACTTC
D: TRBD1
size: -
J: TRBJ2-7
V: TRBV29-1

CDR3: CSARSPFSGSLGEQFF
DNA: TGCAGTGCTAGATCTCCATTTAGCGGGAGTCTCGGTGAGCAGTTCTTC
D: TRBD2
size: -
J: TRBJ2-1
V: TRBV20-1

CDR3: CASSQGIGEQYF
DNA: TGCGCCAGCAGCCAAGGTATTGGCGAGCAGTACTTC
D: -
size: few
J: TRBJ2-7
V: TRBV4-1

CDR3: CATSDLLGDGTDTQYF
DNA: TGTGCCACCAGTGATTTGTTAGGGGACGGCACAGATACGCAGTATTTT
D: -
size: -
J: TRBJ2-3
V: TRBV24-1

CDR3: CASSGGPQPEDTQYF
DNA: TGCGCCAGCAGCGGGGGACCCCAGCCCGAAGATACGCAGTATTTT
D: -
size: -
J: TRBJ2-3
V: TRBV5-1

CDR3: CASSLDLGGNQPQHF
DNA: TGTGCCAGCAGCTTAGATCTGGGAGGCAATCAGCCCCAGCATTTT
D: -
size: -
J: TRBJ1-5
V: TRBV7-2

CDR3: CASSRLQGVPTREAQYF
DNA: TGTGCCAGCAGTCGACTCCAGGGGGTGCCCACCCGGGAGGCCCAGTACTTC
D: -
size: -
J: TRBJ2-5
V: TRBV28

CDR3: CASSRTGATTGELFF
DNA: TGTGCCAGCAGCCGTACAGGGGCTACTACCGGGGAGCTGTTTTTT
D: TRBD1
size: -
J: TRBJ2-2
V: TRBV11-2

CDR3: CASSLVAGVAKDYNEQFF
DNA: TGTGCCAGCAGCTTAGTAGCGGGGGTCGCCAAAGATTACAATGAGCAGTTCTTC
D: TRBD2
size: -
J: TRBJ2-1
V: TRBV7-3

CDR3: CASSLEVRGEQFF
DNA: TGTGCCAGCAGTCTTGAGGTTCGTGGTGAGCAGTTCTTC
D: -
size: -
J: TRBJ2-1
V: TRBV2

CDR3: CASVGQSIYNEQFF
DNA: TGCGCCAGCGTGGGACAGAGTATCTACAATGAGCAGTTCTTC
D: TRBD1
size: -
J: TRBJ2-1
V: TRBV5-1

CDR3: CASSSTRTLGYEQYF
DNA: TGTGCCAGCAGTTCAACCCGGACGTTGGGATACGAGCAGTACTTC
D: -
size: few
J: TRBJ2-7
V: TRBV28

CDR3: CSARGTGLRGTQYF
DNA: TGCAGTGCTAGAGGGACCGGACTTCGGGGAACCCAGTACTTC
D: -
size: -
J: TRBJ2-7
V: TRBV20-1

CDR3: CASTSPGQGAYEQYF
DNA: TGTGCCAGCACCTCGCCGGGACAGGGGGCATACGAGCAGTACTTC
D: TRBD1
size: few
J: TRBJ2-7
V: TRBV7-8

CDR3: CASSKDRAQSGTQYF
DNA: TGTGCCAGCAGCAAAGACCGCGCGCAATCAGGGACCCAGTACTTC
D: -
size: -
J: TRBJ2-5
V: TRBV2

CDR3: CSAEKHRGTDTQYF
DNA: TGCAGTGCCGAGAAGCACAGGGGCACAGATACGCAGTATTTT
D: -
size: -
J: TRBJ2-3
V: TRBV20-1

CDR3: CSARVVESSYNEQFF
DNA: TGCAGTGCTAGAGTTGTGGAGAGCTCCTACAATGAGCAGTTCTTC
D: -
size: -
J: TRBJ2-1
V: TRBV20-1

CDR3: CASSEQTSGGAGETQYF
DNA: TGCGCCAGCAGCGAGCAGACTAGCGGGGGGGCGGGAGAGACCCAGTACTTC
D: TRBD2
size: -
J: TRBJ2-5
V: TRBV4-3

CDR3: CASSFGLAGAPGGETQYF
DNA: TGCGCCAGCAGCTTTGGGCTAGCGGGGGCCCCAGGGGGAGAGACCCAGTACTTC
D: TRBD2
size: -
J: TRBJ2-5
V: TRBV5-1

CDR3: CASSSKPGQGDTQYF
DNA: TGTGCCAGCAGCTCCAAACCGGGGCAGGGAGATACGCAGTATTTT
D: -
size: -
J: TRBJ2-3
V: TRBV11-2

CDR3: CASSARVRNEQFF
DNA: TGTGCCAGCAGCGCCAGGGTAAGAAATGAGCAGTTCTTC
D: -
size: -
J: TRBJ2-1
V: TRBV7-2

CDR3: CASSLQGGGTDTRYF
DNA: TGTGCCAGCAGTCTACAGGGTGGGGGAACAGATACGCGGTATTTT
D: -
size: once
J: TRBJ2-3
V: TRBV6-5